Listed below are T cell receptor beta chains from one sample, sequenced in a study of blood T cell repertoires in COVID-19. Profiling relied on immunoSEQ multiplex PCR, and the TCRdb table lists in-frame clones only, not all of them. The sample has approximately 190,000 clones, roughly 88% seen once; the top ten hold roughly 5.6%. Sample: peripheral blood. The receptors stem from a middle-aged woman who had recovered from COVID-19. Both conserved end residues are part of each CDR3. Fields, in order: J gene, V gene, D gene, clone size, CDR3 protein, CDR3 DNA. A D gene is named only where the DNA matches it firmly. Expanded clones get a size class; other rows say once, few or many, or leave the size out.

TRBJ1-5,TRBV19,.,.,CASIPPGATSAQPQHF,TGTGCCAGTATCCCGCCAGGGGCCACATCGGCTCAGCCCCAGCATTTT
TRBJ1-1,TRBV6-5,.,.,CASRTTGNTEAFF,TGTGCCAGCAGAACGACAGGGAACACTGAAGCTTTCTTT
TRBJ2-1,TRBV27,TRBD2,.,CASSFGRGPSSYNEQFF,TGTGCCAGCAGTTTCGGGAGGGGTCCGAGCTCCTACAATGAGCAGTTCTTC
TRBJ2-5,TRBV3-1/TRBV3-2,TRBD1,.,CASSQDIAGGWQETQYF,TGTGCCAGCAGCCAAGATATCGCAGGGGGCTGGCAAGAGACCCAGTACTTC
TRBJ2-7,TRBV7-2,TRBD2,.,CASNPGLAGVSEQYF,TGTGCCAGCAACCCGGGACTAGCGGGAGTGAGCGAGCAGTACTTC
TRBJ2-7,TRBV25-1,TRBD1,.,CASSGDRGGQYF,TGTGCCAGCAGTGGGGACAGGGGCGGGCAGTACTTC
TRBJ1-5,TRBV6-1,.,.,CASSATGTAVSQPQHF,TGTGCCAGCAGTGCAACCGGGACTGCCGTTTCTCAGCCCCAGCATTTT
TRBJ2-7,TRBV6-6,TRBD1,.,CASSRQGYEQYF,TGTGCCAGCAGCCGACAGGGCTACGAGCAGTACTTC
TRBJ1-2,TRBV5-6,TRBD1,.,CASSFGGTDNYGYTF,TGTGCCAGCAGCTTTGGGGGGACAGACAACTATGGCTACACCTTC
TRBJ1-5,TRBV5-1,TRBD1,.,CASSLQGSSNQPQHF,TGCGCCAGCAGCTTACAGGGGAGTAGCAATCAGCCCCAGCATTTT
TRBJ2-7,TRBV19,TRBD2,.,CASSRWGGELSYEQYF,TGTGCCAGTAGCCGATGGGGGGGGGAGCTCTCCTACGAGCAGTACTTC
TRBJ1-2,TRBV19,.,.,CASSATGGYTF,TGTGCCAGTAGTGCCACCGGGGGCTACACCTTC
TRBJ2-7,TRBV20-1,.,.,CSASSVSEQYF,TGCAGTGCTAGCTCAGTTTCAGAACAGTACTTC
TRBJ1-1,TRBV19,.,.,CASSPTTGLNTEAFF,TGTGCCAGTAGTCCTACGACAGGATTGAACACTGAAGCTTTCTTT
TRBJ2-5,TRBV5-8,.,.,CASSRVSGVGQETQYF,TGTGCCAGCAGCCGGGTGTCAGGGGTGGGCCAAGAGACCCAGTACTTC
TRBJ1-4,TRBV28,.,once,CASKPTDQYNEKLFF,TGTGCCAGCAAACCAACAGACCAATATAATGAAAAACTGTTTTTT
TRBJ2-7,TRBV7-6,.,.,CASSLESGYQLYEQYF,TGTGCCAGCAGCTTAGAGTCAGGCTACCAACTTTACGAGCAGTACTTC
TRBJ1-1,TRBV6-7,TRBD1,.,CASSPQTGAEAFF,TGTGCCAGCAGTCCCCAGACAGGGGCTGAAGCTTTCTTT
TRBJ1-6,TRBV7-9,.,few,CASSLVSDSPLHF,TGTGCCAGCAGCTTAGTGAGCGATTCACCCCTCCACTTT
TRBJ1-4,TRBV6-5,.,once,CASSYGTPQKKLFF,TGTGCCAGCAGTTACGGGACTCCCCAGAAAAAACTGTTTTTT
TRBJ2-7,TRBV20-1,TRBD1,.,CSASRVQGASYEQYF,TGCAGTGCCAGTAGGGTTCAGGGGGCATCCTACGAGCAGTACTTC
TRBJ1-1,TRBV11-2,.,.,CASSPTGDHTEAFF,TGTGCCAGCAGCCCGACAGGAGATCACACTGAAGCTTTCTTT
TRBJ1-2,TRBV19,.,few,CASGMGGTGGYTF,TGTGCCAGCGGGATGGGAGGGACTGGTGGCTACACCTTC
TRBJ2-1,TRBV7-9,.,.,CASSLASNYNEQFF,TGTGCCAGCAGCCTAGCGTCAAACTACAATGAGCAGTTCTTC
TRBJ1-3,TRBV2,.,many,CASSEMGVNTIYF,TGTGCCAGCAGTGAGATGGGCGTGAACACCATATATTTT
TRBJ2-6,TRBV30,.,.,CAWMTNSGANVLTF,TGTGCCTGGATGACAAACTCTGGGGCCAACGTCCTGACTTTC
TRBJ2-3,TRBV27,TRBD2,.,CASSLPGLAGGSTDTQYF,TGTGCCAGCAGTTTACCGGGACTAGCGGGAGGGAGCACAGATACGCAGTATTTT
TRBJ1-2,TRBV30,TRBD1,.,CAWSSIPGQGGYGYTF,TGTGCCTGGAGTTCGATTCCGGGACAGGGGGGCTATGGCTACACCTTC
TRBJ2-3,TRBV11-2,TRBD2,.,CASSYGTSKDTQYF,TGTGCCAGCAGCTACGGGACTAGTAAAGATACGCAGTATTTT
TRBJ2-5,TRBV7-3,.,.,CASSLNGFGTQYF,TGTGCCAGCAGCTTAAACGGTTTTGGGACCCAGTACTTC
TRBJ1-6,TRBV14,TRBD1,.,CASSLGQAGSPLHF,TGTGCCAGCAGCTTGGGACAGGCGGGGTCACCCCTCCACTTT
TRBJ2-5,TRBV6-6,.,.,CASSPRGGHEETQYF,TGTGCCAGCAGTCCCCGGGGAGGTCACGAAGAGACCCAGTACTTC
TRBJ1-1,TRBV28,.,once,CASSQGQTHTEAFF,TGTGCCAGCAGCCAAGGACAGACCCACACTGAAGCTTTCTTT
TRBJ2-1,TRBV20-1,.,.,CSAGLPLFF,TGCAGTGCTGGCCTCCCGTTATTCTTC
TRBJ1-2,TRBV19,.,.,CASSIGSGYTF,TGTGCCAGTAGTATTGGGAGCGGCTACACCTTC
TRBJ2-6,TRBV7-3,TRBD1,.,CASSTGTGAGANVLTF,TGTGCCAGCAGCACCGGGACAGGGGCCGGGGCCAACGTCCTGACTTTC
TRBJ2-1,TRBV5-1,TRBD2,.,CASSASGATYNEQFF,TGCGCCAGCAGCGCTAGCGGGGCGACCTACAATGAGCAGTTCTTC
TRBJ2-6,TRBV27,.,.,CASSSRLLSGANVLTF,TGTGCCAGCAGTTCCCGTTTACTCTCTGGGGCCAACGTCCTGACTTTC
TRBJ1-2,TRBV4-1,.,.,CASSQRSLREANYGYTF,TGCGCCAGCAGCCAAAGGTCTCTAAGGGAGGCTAACTATGGCTACACCTTC
TRBJ1-2,TRBV11-2,.,.,CASSPVNRTLSGYTF,TGTGCCAGCAGCCCAGTCAACCGGACATTATCTGGCTACACCTTC
TRBJ1-3,TRBV20-1,.,.,CSARDPYTIYF,TGCAGTGCTAGAGATCCTTACACCATATATTTT
TRBJ1-5,TRBV28,TRBD1,.,CASRTRTGPMYSNQPQHF,TGTGCCAGCAGAACCCGGACAGGGCCTATGTATAGCAATCAGCCCCAGCATTTT
TRBJ2-1,TRBV13,.,.,CASSLGGGSSYNEQFF,TGTGCCAGCAGCCTCGGGGGTGGTAGCTCCTACAATGAGCAGTTCTTC
TRBJ2-5,TRBV25-1,TRBD1,.,CASSAYRGGQETQYF,TGTGCCAGCAGTGCCTACAGGGGTGGGCAAGAGACCCAGTACTTC
TRBJ2-1,TRBV7-3,TRBD2,.,CASSYGTSGPNEQFF,TGTGCCAGCAGCTACGGGACTAGCGGACCTAATGAGCAGTTCTTC
TRBJ1-3,TRBV28,.,.,CASSSPTDSGNTIYF,TGTGCCAGCAGTTCACCGACTGACTCTGGAAACACCATATATTTT
TRBJ2-7,TRBV5-6,TRBD2,.,CASGGAREQYF,TGTGCCTCGGGGGGGGCGAGAGAGCAGTACTTC
TRBJ2-3,TRBV4-2,TRBD2,once,CASSQVGTSGSPDTQYF,TGTGCCAGCAGCCAAGTCGGGACTAGCGGGAGCCCAGATACGCAGTATTTT
TRBJ1-5,TRBV19,.,.,CASLRSTAVTQPQHF,TGTGCCAGTTTACGAAGTACAGCCGTGACTCAGCCCCAGCATTTT
TRBJ1-5,TRBV12-3/TRBV12-4,.,.,CASSFEAVKPQHF,TGTGCCAGCAGTTTTGAGGCGGTGAAGCCCCAGCATTTT
TRBJ2-5,TRBV3-1/TRBV3-2,TRBD1,once,CASSLRTGIKETQYF,TGTGCCAGCAGCCTAAGGACAGGGATCAAAGAGACCCAGTACTTC
TRBJ2-1,TRBV7-9,.,.,CASQQGGAYNEQFF,TGTGCCAGCCAGCAGGGTGGTGCCTACAATGAGCAGTTCTTC
TRBJ1-2,TRBV25-1,TRBD1,once,CASSAGQVYGYTF,TGTGCCAGCAGCGCCGGACAGGTCTATGGCTACACCTTC